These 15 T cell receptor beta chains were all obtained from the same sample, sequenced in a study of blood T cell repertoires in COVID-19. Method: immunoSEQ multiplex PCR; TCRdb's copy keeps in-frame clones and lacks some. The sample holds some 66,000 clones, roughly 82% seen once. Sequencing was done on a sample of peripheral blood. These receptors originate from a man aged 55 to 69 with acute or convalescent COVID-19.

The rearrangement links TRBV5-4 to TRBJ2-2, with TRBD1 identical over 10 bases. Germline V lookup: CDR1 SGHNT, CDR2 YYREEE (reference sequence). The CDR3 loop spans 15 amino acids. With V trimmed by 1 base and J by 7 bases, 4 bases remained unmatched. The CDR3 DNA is TGTGCCAGCAGCTTGTCCGGGACAGGGGACGGGGAGCTGTTTTTT. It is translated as CASSLSGTGDGELFF.

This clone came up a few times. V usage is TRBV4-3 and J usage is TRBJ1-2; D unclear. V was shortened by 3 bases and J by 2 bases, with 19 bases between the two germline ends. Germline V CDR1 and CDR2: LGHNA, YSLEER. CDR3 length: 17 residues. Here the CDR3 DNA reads TGCGCCAGCAGCCACTCAGCGGCCAATCAAGTCAACTATGGCTACACCTTC. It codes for CASSHSAANQVNYGYTF.

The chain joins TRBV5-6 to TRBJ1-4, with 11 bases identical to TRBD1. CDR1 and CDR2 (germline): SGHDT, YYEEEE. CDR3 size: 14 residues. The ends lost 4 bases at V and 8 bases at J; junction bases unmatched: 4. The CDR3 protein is CASSGDRGNEKLFF. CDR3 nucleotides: TGTGCCAGCAGCGGGGACAGGGGGAACGAAAAACTGTTTTTT. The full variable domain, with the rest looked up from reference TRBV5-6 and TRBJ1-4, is DAGVTQSPTHLIKTRGQQVTLRCSPKSGHDTVSWYQQALGQGPQFIFQYYEEEERQRGNFPDRFSGHQFPNYSSELNVNALLLGDSALYLCASSGDRGNEKLFFGSGTQLSVL.

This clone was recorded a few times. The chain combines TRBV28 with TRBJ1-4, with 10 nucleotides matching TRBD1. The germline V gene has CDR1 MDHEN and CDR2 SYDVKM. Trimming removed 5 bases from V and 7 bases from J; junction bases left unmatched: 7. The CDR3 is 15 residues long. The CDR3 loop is CASSPPGQGSEKLFF. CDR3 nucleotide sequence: TGTGCCAGCAGTCCCCCGGGACAGGGGAGTGAAAAACTGTTTTTT.

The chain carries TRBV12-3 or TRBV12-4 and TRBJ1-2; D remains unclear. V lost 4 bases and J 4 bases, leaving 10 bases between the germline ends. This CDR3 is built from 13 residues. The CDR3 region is CASSSGGSYGYTF. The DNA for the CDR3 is TGTGCCAGCAGTTCGGGTGGCAGCTATGGCTACACCTTC.

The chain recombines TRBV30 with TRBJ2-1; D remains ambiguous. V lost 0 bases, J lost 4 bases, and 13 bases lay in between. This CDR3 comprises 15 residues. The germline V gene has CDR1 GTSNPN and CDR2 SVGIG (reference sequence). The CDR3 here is CAWSVLRPLYNEQFF. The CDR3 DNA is TGTGCCTGGAGTGTACTTCGGCCACTATACAATGAGCAGTTCTTC.

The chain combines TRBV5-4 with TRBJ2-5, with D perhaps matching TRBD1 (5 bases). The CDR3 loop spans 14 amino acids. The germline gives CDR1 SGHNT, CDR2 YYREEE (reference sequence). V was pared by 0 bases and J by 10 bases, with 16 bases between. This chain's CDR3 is CASSLARREGVQYF. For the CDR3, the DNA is TGTGCCAGCAGCTTGGCGCGAAGGGAAGGGGTCCAGTACTTC. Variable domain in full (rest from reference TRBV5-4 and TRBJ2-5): ETGVTQSPTHLIKTRGQQVTLRCSSQSGHNTVSWYQQALGQGPQFIFQYYREEENGRGNFPPRFSGLQFPNYSSELNVNALELDDSALYLCASSLARREGVQYFGPGTRLLVL.

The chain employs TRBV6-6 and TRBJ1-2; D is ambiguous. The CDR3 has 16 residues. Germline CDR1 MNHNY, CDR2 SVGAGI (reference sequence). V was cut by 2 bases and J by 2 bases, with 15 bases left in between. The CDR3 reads CASSYPPAGINYGYTF. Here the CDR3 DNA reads TGTGCCAGCAGTTACCCCCCTGCGGGGATCAACTATGGCTACACCTTC.

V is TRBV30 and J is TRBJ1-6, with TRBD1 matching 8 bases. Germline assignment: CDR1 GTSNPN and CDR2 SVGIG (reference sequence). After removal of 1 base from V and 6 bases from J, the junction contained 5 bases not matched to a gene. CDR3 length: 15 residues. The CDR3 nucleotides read TGTGCCTGGAGTGCCCCGACAGGGGTTAATTCACCCCTCCACTTT. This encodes CAWSAPTGVNSPLHF.

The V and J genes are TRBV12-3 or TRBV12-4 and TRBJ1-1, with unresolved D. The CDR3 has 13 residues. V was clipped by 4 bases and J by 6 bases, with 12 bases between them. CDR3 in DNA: TGTGCCAGCAGTTCGTCCGGGTGGCCTGAAGCTTTCTTT. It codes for CASSSSGWPEAFF.

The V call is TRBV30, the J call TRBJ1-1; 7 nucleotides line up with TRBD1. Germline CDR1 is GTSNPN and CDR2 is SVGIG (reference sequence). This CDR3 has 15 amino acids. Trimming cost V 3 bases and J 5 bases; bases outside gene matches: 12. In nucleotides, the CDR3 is TGTGCCTGGAGGGCGACAGGGTTGGAAGGGACTGAAGCTTTCTTT. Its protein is CAWRATGLEGTEAFF. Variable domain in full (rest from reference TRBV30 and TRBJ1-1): SQTIHQWPATLVQPVGSPLSLECTVEGTSNPNLYWYRQAAGRGLQLLFYSVGIGQISSEVPQNLSASRPQDRQFILSSKKLLLSDSGFYLCAWRATGLEGTEAFFGQGTRLTVV.

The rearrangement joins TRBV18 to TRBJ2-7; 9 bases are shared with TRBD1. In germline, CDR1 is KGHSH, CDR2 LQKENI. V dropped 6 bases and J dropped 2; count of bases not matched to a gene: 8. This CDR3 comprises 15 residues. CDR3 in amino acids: CASSRGTGRTYEQYF. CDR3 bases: TGTGCCAGCTCTCGCGGGACAGGGCGAACCTACGAGCAGTACTTC.

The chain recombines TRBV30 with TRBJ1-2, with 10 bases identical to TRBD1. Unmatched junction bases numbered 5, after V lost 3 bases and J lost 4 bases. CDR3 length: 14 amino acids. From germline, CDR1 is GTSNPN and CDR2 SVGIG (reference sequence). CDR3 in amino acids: CAWSLRTGGYGYTF. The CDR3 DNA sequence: TGTGCCTGGAGCCTCCGGACAGGGGGCTATGGCTACACCTTC.

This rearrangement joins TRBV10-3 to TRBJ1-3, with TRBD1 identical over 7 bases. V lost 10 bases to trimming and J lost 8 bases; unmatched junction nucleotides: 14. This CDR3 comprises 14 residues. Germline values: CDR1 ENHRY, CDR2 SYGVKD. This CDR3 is CATSTGTIWDTIYF. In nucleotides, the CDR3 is TGTGCCACCTCGACAGGGACGATTTGGGACACCATATATTTT.

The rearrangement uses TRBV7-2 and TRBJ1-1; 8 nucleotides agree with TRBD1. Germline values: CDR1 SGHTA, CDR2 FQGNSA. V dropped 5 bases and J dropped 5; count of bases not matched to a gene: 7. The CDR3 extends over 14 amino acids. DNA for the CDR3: TGTGCCAGCAGCCCAGGGGGCAGTAGGACTGAAGCTTTCTTT. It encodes CASSPGGSRTEAFF. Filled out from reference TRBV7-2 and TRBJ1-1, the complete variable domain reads GAGVSQSPSNKVTEKGKDVELRCDPISGHTALYWYRQSLGQGLEFLIYFQGNSAPDKSGLPSDRFSAERTGGSVSTLTIQRTQQEDSAVYLCASSPGGSRTEAFFGQGTRLTVV.